This entry lists 13 T cell receptor beta chains sequenced from one sample in a study of T-cell reconstitution after alpha-beta-depleted transplantation in children. Unique molecular identifiers were built into the TCRbeta library. A single record per CDR3 protein comes from TCRdb applying MiXCR to the PCR reads. The table lists roughly 220,000 distinct CDR3 sequences, approximately 12% of them singletons. The sequencing used PBMCs from the stem cell graft donor, collected from the stem cell graft. The receptors stem from a human donor who donated a stem cell graft to a child with acute lymphoblastic leukemia.

This clonotype was recorded many times. The rearrangement links TRBV20-1 to TRBJ2-2; D is possibly TRBD2 (5 bases). Trimming removed 0 bases from V and 2 bases from J, with 16 bases in between. The CDR3 consists of 17 residues. Germline CDR1 and CDR2: DFQATT and SNEGSKA (reference sequence). The CDR3 coding sequence is TGCAGTGCTAGAGATCTCTCCCAGCGGAATAACACCGGGGAGCTGTTTTTT. Its translation: CSARDLSQRNNTGELFF.

This clonotype was recorded at least ten times. The chain is built from TRBV20-1 and TRBJ1-5, with 7 bases that match TRBD1. V was pared by 5 bases and J by 1 base, with 2 bases of the junction left unmatched. The CDR3 is 13 residues long. Germline V gives CDR1 DFQATT, CDR2 SNEGSKA (reference sequence). CDR3 nucleotides: TGCAGTGCTCTGGACAGGAGCAATCAGCCCCAGCATTTT. This encodes CSALDRSNQPQHF.

CDR3: CASSFGQGAEKLFF. The CDR3 DNA sequence: TGCGCCAGCAGCTTTGGCCAGGGGGCTGAAAAACTGTTTTTT. The V and J genes are TRBV5-1 and TRBJ1-4; 8 bases map to TRBD1. Germline V gene sequence: CDR1 SGHRS, CDR2 YFSETQ. This CDR3 is 14 amino acids long. The trim removed 2 bases at V and 7 bases at J, leaving 4 bases unmatched.

Many counts were recorded for this clonotype. The V gene is TRBV5-1, the J gene TRBJ1-6; D is possibly TRBD1 (5 bases). The CDR3 consists of 16 residues. Germline CDR1 SGHRS, CDR2 YFSETQ. Trimming shortened V by 3 bases and J by 10 bases, and 20 bases separated the two germline ends. CDR3 DNA: TGCGCCAGCAGCTGGACCCACACGGGGGAAGGGTCACCCCTCCACTTT. Translating it yields CASSWTHTGEGSPLHF.

Written as DNA, the CDR3 is TGCGCCAGCAGCCTCCTAAGAGGAGGTGGAAACACCATATATTTT. Protein sequence: CASSLLRGGGNTIYF. The V and J genes are TRBV4-3 and TRBJ1-3; D not certain. CDR1 is LGHNA and CDR2 is YSLEER in the germline V gene. The CDR3 totals 15 residues. Trimming removed 4 bases at V and 3 bases at J, with 13 bases between.

This clonotype came up many times. The chain employs TRBV20-1 and TRBJ2-1; D not resolved. V shed 3 bases and J shed 2 bases, with 8 bases lying between them. Germline lookup yields CDR1 DFQATT and CDR2 SNEGSKA (reference sequence). The CDR3 totals 13 residues. CDR3 nucleotides: TGCAGTGCTAGCGGGCCTACCTACAATGAGCAGTTCTTC. As protein: CSASGPTYNEQFF.

The rearrangement joins TRBV7-9 to TRBJ2-7; unclear D gene. The germline gives CDR1 SEHNR, CDR2 FQNEAQ (reference sequence). Trimming took off 10 bases at V and 1 base at J, with 17 bases between the two ends. The CDR3 is 14 residues long. As DNA, the CDR3 is TGTGCCATGAGCCCCGGGCTGCTATCCTACGAGCAGTACTTC. Translated: CAMSPGLLSYEQYF.

There are many counts of this clonotype. V usage is TRBV27 and J usage is TRBJ2-3, with 7 nucleotides matching TRBD2. After removal of 6 bases from V and 4 bases from J, the junction contained 13 bases not matched to a gene. CDR1 is MNHEY and CDR2 is SMNVEV in the germline V gene (reference sequence). This CDR3 has 16 amino acids. The CDR3 loop is CASSPGLIPRADTQYF. Here the CDR3 DNA reads TGTGCCAGCAGCCCGGGACTAATCCCTCGGGCAGATACGCAGTATTTT.

This clonotype was recorded many times. This sequence joins TRBV4-2 and TRBJ2-1; 7 nucleotides match TRBD1. The CDR3 length is 16 residues. Germline V gene lookup returns CDR1 LGHNA and CDR2 YNFKEQ. After removal of 1 base from V and 4 bases from J, the junction contained 7 bases not matched to a gene. CDR3 protein: CASSQVTGQAYNEQFF. CDR3 sequence (DNA): TGTGCCAGCAGCCAAGTAACCGGACAGGCGTACAATGAGCAGTTCTTC.

This clonotype has at least ten counts. The gene calls are TRBV9 and TRBJ2-4; tentative D call: TRBD2 (5 bases). The germline V and J ends were trimmed by 3 bases and 10 bases, with 17 bases remaining between them. The length of the CDR3 is 14 residues. Germline CDR1 is SGDLS and CDR2 is YYNGEE. As DNA, the CDR3 is TGTGCCAGCAGCGCCCCCACCCACGGCGGGATTCAGTACTTC. This translates into CASSAPTHGGIQYF.

This clonotype was seen ten or more times. The gene calls are TRBV12-3 or TRBV12-4 and TRBJ2-7; D remains unclear. The CDR3 is made up of 11 amino acids. Trimming removed 5 bases at V and 9 bases at J, with 11 bases between. The DNA for the CDR3 is TGTGCCAGCAGTCCCCGATATACGCAGTACTTC. Translation gives CASSPRYTQYF.

This clonotype occurred many times. This chain joins TRBV19 and TRBJ2-7; TRBD1 agrees at 9 bases. Trimming at V came to 5 bases and at J to 2 bases, leaving 4 bases not matched to a gene. Germline assignment: CDR1 LNHDA and CDR2 SQIVND (reference sequence). There are 14 residues in the CDR3. The CDR3 here is CASSPRQGAYEQYF. CDR3 DNA: TGTGCCAGTAGTCCTCGACAGGGGGCCTACGAGCAGTACTTC.

This clonotype has at least ten counts. The J gene is TRBJ2-3, the V gene TRBV7-2; D unresolved. The germline V and J ends were trimmed by 5 bases and 4 bases, with 7 bases remaining between them. The V gene's germline CDR1 is SGHTA and CDR2 FQGNSA. CDR3 length equals 12 residues. The CDR3 nucleotides are TGTGCCAGCAGCGAACAATCAGATACGCAGTATTTT. Residues: CASSEQSDTQYF.